Presented here are 6 T cell receptor beta chains from one specimen sequenced in a study of blood T cell repertoires in COVID-19. Sequencing was performed with immunoSEQ multiplex PCR; in TCRdb, only in-frame clones are kept and a portion is missing. The data hold under 300,000 clones, with roughly 80% observed a single time. The specimen was peripheral blood. Receptors were obtained from a young woman with acute or convalescent COVID-19.

The J gene is TRBJ2-3, the V gene TRBV5-8; 12 positions agree with TRBD2. The CDR3 has 16 residues. Per germline, CDR1 SGHTS and CDR2 YDEGEE. J lost 2 bases, V lost 4 bases, and 5 bases had no gene match. This chain's CDR3 is CASSQGLAGITDTQYF. The CDR3 DNA is TGTGCCAGCAGCCAAGGACTAGCGGGAATCACAGATACGCAGTATTTT.

This chain connects TRBV27 to TRBJ1-1, with a possible D match to TRBD1 (5 bases). From germline, CDR1 is MNHEY and CDR2 SMNVEV (reference sequence). This CDR3 spans 14 amino acids. V shed 8 bases and J shed 2 bases, with 15 bases lying between them. This chain's CDR3 is CASGVGGINTEAFF. CDR3 coding DNA: TGTGCCAGCGGGGTTGGGGGGATCAACACTGAAGCTTTCTTT.

In its sample, this clone was seen once. V and J are TRBV18 and TRBJ2-1; 13 bases line up with TRBD2. V lost 0 bases and J lost 11; bases outside the gene matches: 7. The CDR3 is made up of 16 amino acids. Germline CDR1 and CDR2: KGHSH and LQKENI. The CDR3 DNA sequence: TGTGCCAGCTCACCACCTACTAGCGGGAGGGCGACCCAGCAGTTCTTC. As protein: CASSPPTSGRATQQFF.

This clone has just one count. The chain joins TRBV28 to TRBJ2-7; 9 nucleotides line up with TRBD2. The trim removed 8 bases at V and 3 bases at J, leaving 8 bases unmatched. The CDR3 covers 14 residues. Per the germline V gene, CDR1 is MDHEN and CDR2 is SYDVKM. The CDR3 DNA is TGTGCCAGCTCTCCGGGACTAGCTTTCTACGAGCAGTACTTC. It translates to CASSPGLAFYEQYF.

The chain joins TRBV18 to TRBJ1-5, with D hard to call. Germline lookup yields CDR1 KGHSH and CDR2 LQKENI. This CDR3 is 15 amino acids long. Trimming removed 1 base from V and 2 bases from J, with 9 bases in between. CDR3 sequence (DNA): TGTGCCAGCTCACCACTAGGCGGCGGCAATCAGCCCCAGCATTTT. As protein: CASSPLGGGNQPQHF.

This sequence joins TRBV5-6 and TRBJ2-5; weak D call: TRBD1 (5 bases). Trimming left V 2 bases short and J 5 bases short, with 22 bases between. The CDR3 has 17 residues. The germline V gene encodes CDR1 SGHDT and CDR2 YYEEEE. DNA of the CDR3: TGTGCCAGCAGCTTTAGTGCGACAGAAGCCCGCCAGGAGACCCAGTACTTC. Protein sequence: CASSFSATEARQETQYF.